The entry below describes one T cell receptor (beta chain). The clone's antigen remains unknown. This specimen belongs to a study of cytomegalovirus exposure and HLA in healthy donors (dated by TCRdb to 2015 to 2018). Background on the whole study: According to an earlier analysis of 587 of the donors, 200 million or so T cells yielded 100 million or so unique TCR beta sequences and about 300 Gb of sequence data. About 300 gigabases of sequencing data and 70 million to 100 million unique TCR sequences made up an early release that covered approximately 700 HLA-typed donors. Among the approximately 400 genotyped donors, under 90% belonged to the genetic ancestry cluster associated with self-reported Caucasian donors. The study aimed to test whether cataloging public T cell receptors could reveal signatures of past pathogen exposure. Using immunosequencing, the study profiled T cell repertoires from around 680 subjects and related those repertoires to cytomegalovirus serostatus. Besides the first cohort of under 700 subjects, a separate validation cohort made up of some 110 different subjects was used. The study combined high-throughput TCR immunosequencing, statistical association of individual TCRs with disease status, and machine learning to predict cytomegalovirus infection status. To study patterns of TCR occurrence, a later analysis re-analyzed previously published TCR beta repertoires from just over 650 donors and added high-resolution HLA genotyping. Rather than using new phenotypic data, the later analysis identified candidate immune exposures from TCR beta sequences and from how often those sequences occurred across donors. An earlier analysis of 587 of the donors used high-throughput TCR beta sequencing to judge whether each TCR beta V gene segment behaved as functional or pseudogenic. Donor age, sex, ethnicity and CMV serostatus were compiled together with the repertoire data. In a later genetic analysis, genome-wide SNP genotypes for about three fifths of the 666 donors were used, and that subset was treated as a discovery cohort. Every repertoire in the discovery cohort had been generated on one and the same sequencing platform. HLA typing covered class I and class II loci at four-digit resolution. The number of typed donors differed by locus: 629-630 for A, B, C, DRB1 and DQB1; 522 for DQA1; 606 for DPA1; and approximately 450 for DPB1. About 5 DR-DQ haplotypes were handled as single units for association and clustering, since linkage in the cohort was strong. On average, roughly 240,000 unique TCR beta nucleotide sequences were sequenced per donor among 350 to 400 genotyped donors of the cohort, with roughly 19% of those sequences being non-productive.

Beyond this particular receptor, the publication reports: Because HLA typing was missing for some donors at each locus, association tests included only the typed subset. The study gave a list of 150 to 200 TCR beta chains associated with cytomegalovirus. A later genetic analysis associated a missense DCLRE1C variant with V-gene and J-gene trimming of TCR beta chains, and an independent cohort replicated the association. Three of the identified cytomegalovirus-associated TCR beta chains were confirmed in vitro to be specific for cytomegalovirus antigens. Compared with equally common non-associated chains, HLA-associated TCR beta chains in a later analysis were more clonally expanded and had lower generation probabilities. A cluster of highly shared sequence variants was judged likely to be a technical artifact of the sequencing pipeline. In a later analysis, several top co-occurrence clusters were reported to appear linked to parvovirus B19, influenza, CMV and Epstein-Barr virus. Specific HLA alleles were associated with over 15,000 TCR beta sequences at a false discovery rate of 0.05 in a later analysis. In a later genetic analysis, fewer N-insertions in productive TCRs were reported among donors in an Asian-associated ancestry cluster than the 666-donor mean. Most CMV-associated TCR beta chains appeared to be HLA-restricted in a later analysis, and the HLA associations seemed to be driven largely by CMV exposure. A further reported finding was that TCR beta sequences accurately predicted the HLA-A and HLA-B alleles for most subjects in the first cohort. The authors suggested that the approach could potentially be extended to other disease states and immunological phenotypes. Across donors, most TCR sequences were observed very rarely, whereas some public TCRs were present in many individuals. The cohort was sequenced for TCR beta chains only, and without alpha or paired-chain data the features that could be detected were limited. In a later analysis, the rate of TCR association differed among HLA loci, with DRB1 alleles having the most associated TCRs and HLA-C alleles having the fewest. Sequencing depth was assumed to be roughly uniform across donors in the presence/absence analyses, though that assumption may not hold. For the cohort, immune exposure information was limited to CMV serostatus. When HLA alleles, especially DR and DQ, strongly co-occurred, attributing TCR associations to individual alleles was difficult. Linkage disequilibrium might explain the correlated functional status among segregating V segments, but an unknown experimental factor could not be excluded. In an earlier analysis of some 550 of the donors, most TCR beta V segments were observed in productive rearrangements about 87% or about 30% of the time, broadly matching IMGT annotations. The classifier was reported to diagnose cytomegalovirus status with high specificity and sensitivity in both the original and validation cohorts. Because the 87-base-pair reads could not distinguish some IMGT-functional V segments, including TRBV6-2 and TRBV6-3, those segments were excluded. Because counts were too low, 15 or so rarely observed V segments, including chromosome 9 orphons, were excluded from the earlier analysis of around 590 of the donors.

Receptors were amplified or captured by the immunoSEQ multiplex PCR assay. A mixture of 60 forward primers for TCR Vbeta segments and 13 reverse primers for TCR Jbeta segments was used in the multiplex PCR. Amplification of the CDR3 region of rearranged TCR beta genes was performed with a multiplex PCR assay on genomic DNA. The amplified TCR beta libraries were sequenced on the Illumina HiSeq System as 87-base-pair reads. Per the source publication's procedure: A later analysis tallied around 80 million unique TCR beta chains across the approximately 670 repertoires, and about 12 million of those chains were shared by two or more donors. Raw reads were error-corrected and collapsed into unique sequences with a nearest-neighbor algorithm that merged closely related sequences to remove PCR and sequencing errors. To assign V, D and J gene segments, CDR3 sequences were aligned to IMGT reference sequences. For a sequence to be retained, a match of at least six nucleotides was required to both a V gene segment and a J gene segment. Rearrangements were called productive when the CDR3 lacked stop codons and stayed in frame with V and J; all others were non-productive. Following IMGT convention, CDR3 was defined as the stretch from the second conserved V-encoded cysteine up to the conserved J-encoded phenylalanine. In an earlier analysis of roughly 580 of the donors, sequences lacking an unambiguous match to a single V gene segment were excluded. In an earlier analysis of around 590 of the donors, a V segment was called functional when productive rearrangements were above 56.7%, and segregating when the standard deviation between donors exceeded 5%. A statistical classification framework was built for diagnosing cytomegalovirus status from the catalog of TCR beta chain sequences. A later analysis assigned V and J genes by comparing TCR nucleotide sequences with IMGT/GENE-DB human TR gene sequences. A later analysis assigned CDR3 sequences and most-parsimonious VDJ recombination scenarios with the TCRdist pipeline. A later analysis defined each TCR beta chain by its CDR3 amino acid sequence plus V-gene family, and excluded reads lacking a unique V-gene family. To address suspected cross-contamination and a sequencing artifact, a later analysis removed 550 to 750 highly shared, low-generation-probability nucleotide sequences. In a later analysis, a clonal expansion index for each public chain was calculated from normalized within-repertoire ranks of inferred template counts. Generation probabilities in a later analysis came from a VDJ recombination model fitted to out-of-frame rearrangements, and those results were checked against IGoR. A later analysis scored TCR-TCR, TCR-HLA and TCR-CMV co-occurrence with hypergeometric tests, applying a repertoire-size bias correction to TCR pairs. False discovery rates were estimated in a later analysis by permuting HLA or CMV assignments 20 times. In a later analysis, co-occurring TCRs were grouped using DBSCAN, with TCRdist sequence similarity added in when clustering inside HLA-allele-positive subsets. Repertoires with fewer than 30,000 or more than 120,000 public chains were left out of co-occurrence clustering, as were about five repertoires with anomalous nucleotide sharing. Imported from immuneACCESS, the table was reduced by TCRdb to in-frame sequences with V and J called. These copies leave out some clones; in studies compared against another copy, an unresolved V gene accounts for under half, and the cause of the remainder is not known. The V and J calls and the clone size are those of that table, but D and trimming were determined from the DNA. The sample's table lists a count of about 130,000 clones. In total, the top ten clones hold about 2.5% of the sample.

The CDR3 numbers 11 residues from cysteine through phenylalanine. Of the read, only the CDR3 DNA is kept; its 33 bases are in frame from base 1. Deletion took 6 bases off V and 11 bases off J, with a span of 11 bases between the germline ends. From the germline V gene, CDR1 is MNHEY and CDR2 is SVGAGI. The cohort was made up of roughly 670 healthy bone marrow donors. At the time of sampling, every cohort member was nominally healthy, though immune exposures that went unrecorded were likely present. The donor was CMV seronegative and was included in the group of 352 seronegative cohort members. A peripheral blood sample was provided by each donor, and peripheral blood mononuclear cells were used for TCR beta sequencing. The Qiagen DNeasy Blood Extraction Kit was used to extract genomic DNA from the blood cell samples.

The chain uses TRBV6-5 and TRBJ1-5; there is no confident call for the D gene. The sample taken for sequencing was PBMCs. This clonotype originated in a man younger than 45 in good health and CMV-seronegative. The CDR3 sequence is CASSHGESQHF. The nucleotides are TGTGCCAGCAGCCATGGGGAGTCCCAGCATTTT.